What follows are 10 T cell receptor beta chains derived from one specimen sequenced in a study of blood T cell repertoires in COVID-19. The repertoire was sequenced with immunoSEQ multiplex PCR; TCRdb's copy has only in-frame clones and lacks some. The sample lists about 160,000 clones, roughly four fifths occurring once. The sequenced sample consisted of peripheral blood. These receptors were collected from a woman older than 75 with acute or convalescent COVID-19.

CDR3 DNA sequence: TGTGCCAGCAGCCCGGGACAGGGAAACACCGGGGAGCTGTTTTTT. Amino acid sequence: CASSPGQGNTGELFF. This chain connects TRBV11-3 to TRBJ2-2; 9 positions match TRBD1. The CDR3 is 15 residues long. From germline, CDR1 is SGHNT and CDR2 YENEEA. V lost 5 bases to trimming and J lost 2 bases; unmatched junction nucleotides: 3.

CDR3 protein: CASSLGGTSGTSDTQYF. CDR3 sequence (DNA): TGTGCCAGCAGCTTAGGAGGGACTAGCGGGACATCCGATACGCAGTATTTT. The chain combines TRBV7-6 with TRBJ2-3, with 13 bases matching TRBD2. The CDR3 covers 17 residues. Trimming at V came to 1 base and at J to 6 bases, leaving 7 bases not matched to a gene. Germline CDR1 is SGHVS and CDR2 is FNYEAQ. Drawing the rest from reference TRBV7-6 and TRBJ2-3, the complete variable domain is GAGVSQSPRYKVTKRGQDVALRCDPISGHVSLYWYRQALGQGPEFLTYFNYEAQQDKSGLPNDRFSAERPEGSISTLTIQRTEQRDSAMYRCASSLGGTSGTSDTQYFGPGTRLTVL.

The CDR3 sequence is CAISGAGGPDTQYF. In DNA form, the CDR3 reads TGTGCCATCAGTGGAGCGGGAGGGCCGGATACGCAGTATTTT. The chain recombines TRBV10-3 with TRBJ2-3; 10 bases fit TRBD2. The V and J ends lost 4 bases and 6 bases, in that order; junction bases with no gene match: 4. The CDR3 runs 14 residues. Germline V lookup: CDR1 ENHRY, CDR2 SYGVKD.

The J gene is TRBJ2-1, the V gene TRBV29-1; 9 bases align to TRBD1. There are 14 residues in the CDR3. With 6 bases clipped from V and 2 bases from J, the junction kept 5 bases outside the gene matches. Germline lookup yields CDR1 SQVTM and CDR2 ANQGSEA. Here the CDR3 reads CSVEGQGTYNEQFF. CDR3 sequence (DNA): TGCAGCGTGGAGGGACAGGGCACCTACAATGAGCAGTTCTTC.

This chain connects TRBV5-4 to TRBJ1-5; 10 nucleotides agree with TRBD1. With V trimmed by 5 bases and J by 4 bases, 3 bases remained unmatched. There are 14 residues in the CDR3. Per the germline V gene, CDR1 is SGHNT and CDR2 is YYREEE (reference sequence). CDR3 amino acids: CASSRDRGNQPQHF. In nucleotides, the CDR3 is TGTGCCAGCAGTAGGGACAGGGGTAATCAGCCCCAGCATTTT.

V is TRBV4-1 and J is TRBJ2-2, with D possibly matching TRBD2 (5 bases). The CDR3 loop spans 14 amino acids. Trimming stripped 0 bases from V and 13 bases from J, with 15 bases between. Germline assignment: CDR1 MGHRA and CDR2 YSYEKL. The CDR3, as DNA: TGCGCCAGCAGCCAAGAAGGTGTCATCGGAGGGCTGTTTTTT. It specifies CASSQEGVIGGLFF.

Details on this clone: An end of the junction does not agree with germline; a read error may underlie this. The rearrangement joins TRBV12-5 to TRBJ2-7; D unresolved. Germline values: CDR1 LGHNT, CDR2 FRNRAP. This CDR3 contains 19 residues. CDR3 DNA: TGCGCTAGTGGTTTGGTCTTAGCTTTCGGTTTATCTAACTCCTACGAGCAGTACTTC. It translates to CASGLVLAFGLSNSYEQYF.

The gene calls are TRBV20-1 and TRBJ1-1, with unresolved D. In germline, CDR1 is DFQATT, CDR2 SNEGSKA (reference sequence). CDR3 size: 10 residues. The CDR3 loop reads CSEVDTEAFF. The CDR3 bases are TGCAGCGAGGTGGACACTGAAGCTTTCTTT.

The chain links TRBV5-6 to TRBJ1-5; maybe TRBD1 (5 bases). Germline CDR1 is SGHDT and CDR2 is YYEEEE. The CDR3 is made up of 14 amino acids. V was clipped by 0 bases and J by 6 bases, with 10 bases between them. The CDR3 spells CASSLAGGAQPQHF. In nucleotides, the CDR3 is TGTGCCAGCAGCTTGGCAGGAGGGGCTCAGCCCCAGCATTTT.

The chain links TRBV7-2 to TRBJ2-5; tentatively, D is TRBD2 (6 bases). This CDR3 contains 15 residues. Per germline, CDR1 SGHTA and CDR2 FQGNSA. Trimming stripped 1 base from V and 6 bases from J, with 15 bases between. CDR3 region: CASSLVDGGGQTQYF. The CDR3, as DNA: TGTGCCAGCAGCTTAGTTGACGGCGGAGGGCAGACCCAGTACTTC.